This T cell receptor (beta chain) is drawn from a study of T cell repertoires in cytomegalovirus infection. TCRdb reanalysed the reads using MiXCR and keeps one entry per CDR3 protein. The data contain over 450,000 distinct CDR3 sequences, around 10% of them seen just once; the ten biggest clones take up 10% to 13%. The CDR3 consists of 16 residues. CDR1 is LNHDA, CDR2 SQIVND, per germline (reference sequence). The V gene lost 6 bases and the J gene lost 1 base, with 18 bases spanning the gap. At least ten counts were recorded for this clonotype. The sample was PBMCs. This TCR was recovered from a human donor in good health (CMV status not recorded). Some clones in this sample may be carry-over from other donors' samples. The J gene is TRBJ1-1, the V gene TRBV19, with D perhaps TRBD1 (6 bases). CDR3: CASSTWGDISNTEAFF. The CDR3 DNA reads TGTGCCAGTAGCACGTGGGGGGACATCTCGAACACTGAAGCTTTCTTT.